This TCR beta chain was sequenced for a study of shared clonotypes between healthy human individuals. TCRdb's table, derived via immunoSEQ multiplex PCR, lists solely in-frame clones and lacks some. The sample yields approximately 700,000 clones, around four fifths seen once. Naive CD45RA+ and memory CD45RA-negative subsets were split from CD4+ cells. A remark on this clone: Its antigen is still unknown.

The CDR3 length is 17 residues. V was shortened by 4 bases and J by 9 bases, with 26 bases between the two germline ends. Looked up from germline, CDR1 is SGHDN and CDR2 is FVKESK. The study, taken as a whole, reports: Lower generation probabilities were found for non-shared clonotypes than for those shared by all four donors.

The TCR sequence derives from a woman aged 25-40 years in good health. The rearrangement links TRBV14 to TRBJ2-3, with D unresolved. Sequenced material: memory CD4+ T cells sorted from blood. Sample subset: CD45RA-negative fraction. CDR3 DNA sequence: TGTGCCAGCAGCCGCGACCGCATCCTCTATAAACAAGGGACGCAGTATTTT. Protein product: CASSRDRILYKQGTQYF.